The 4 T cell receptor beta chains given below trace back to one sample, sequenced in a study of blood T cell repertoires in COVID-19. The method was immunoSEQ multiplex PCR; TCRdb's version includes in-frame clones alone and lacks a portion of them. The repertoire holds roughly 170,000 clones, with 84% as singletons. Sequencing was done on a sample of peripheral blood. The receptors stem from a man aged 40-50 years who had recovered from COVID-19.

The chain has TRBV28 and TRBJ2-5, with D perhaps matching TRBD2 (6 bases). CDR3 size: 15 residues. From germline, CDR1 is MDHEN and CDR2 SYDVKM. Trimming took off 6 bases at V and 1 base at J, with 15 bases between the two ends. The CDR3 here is CASSPRERVQETQYF. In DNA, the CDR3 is TGTGCCAGCAGCCCCAGAGAGCGGGTCCAAGAGACCCAGTACTTC. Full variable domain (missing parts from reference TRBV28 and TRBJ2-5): DVKVTQSSRYLVKRTGEKVFLECVQDMDHENMFWYRQDPGLGLRLIYFSYDVKMKEKGDIPEGYSVSREKKERFSLILESASTNQTSMYLCASSPRERVQETQYFGPGTRLLVL.

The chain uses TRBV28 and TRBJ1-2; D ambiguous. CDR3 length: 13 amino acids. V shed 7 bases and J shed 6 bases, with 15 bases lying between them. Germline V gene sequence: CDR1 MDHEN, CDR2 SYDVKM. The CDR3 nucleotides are TGTGCCAGCATTCCTGGCCAGAGCGATGGCTACACCTTC. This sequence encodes CASIPGQSDGYTF.

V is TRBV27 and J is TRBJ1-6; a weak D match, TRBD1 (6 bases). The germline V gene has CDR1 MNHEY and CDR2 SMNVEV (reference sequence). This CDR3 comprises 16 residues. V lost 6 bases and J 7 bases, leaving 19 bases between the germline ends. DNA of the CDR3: TGTGCCAGCAGGACCGTCGGACAGTCAGGGAATTCACCCCTCCACTTT. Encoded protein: CASRTVGQSGNSPLHF.

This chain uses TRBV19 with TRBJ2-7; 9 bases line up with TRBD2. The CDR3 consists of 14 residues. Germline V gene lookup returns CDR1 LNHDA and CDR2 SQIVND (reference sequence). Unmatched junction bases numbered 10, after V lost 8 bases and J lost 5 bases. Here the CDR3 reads CASQSTSGGDEQYF. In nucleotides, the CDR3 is TGTGCCAGTCAATCGACTAGCGGCGGTGACGAGCAGTACTTC.